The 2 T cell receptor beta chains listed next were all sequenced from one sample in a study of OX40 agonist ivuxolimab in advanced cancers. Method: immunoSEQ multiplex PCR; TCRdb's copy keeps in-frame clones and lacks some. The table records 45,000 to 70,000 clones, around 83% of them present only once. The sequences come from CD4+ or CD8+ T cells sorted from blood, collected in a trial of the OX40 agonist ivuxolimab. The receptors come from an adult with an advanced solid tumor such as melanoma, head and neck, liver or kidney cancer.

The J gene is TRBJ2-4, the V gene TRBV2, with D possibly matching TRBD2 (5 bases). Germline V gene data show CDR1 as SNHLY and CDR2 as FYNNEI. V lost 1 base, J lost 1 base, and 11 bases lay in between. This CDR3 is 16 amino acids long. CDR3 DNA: TGTGCCAGCAGTGAAGATCGGGGTATTGCCAAAAACATTCAGTACTTC. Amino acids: CASSEDRGIAKNIQYF.

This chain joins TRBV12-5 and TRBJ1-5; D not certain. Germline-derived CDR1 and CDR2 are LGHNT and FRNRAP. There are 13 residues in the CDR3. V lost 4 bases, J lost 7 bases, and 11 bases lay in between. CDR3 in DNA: TGTGCTAGTGGTTCCAGGAGAGAGCAGCCCCAGCATTTT. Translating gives CASGSRREQPQHF.